This TCR beta chain was captured in a study of Graves' ophthalmopathy and Graves' hyperthyroidism. This clonotype appeared a few times. The target antigen is unknown. The TCR beta CDR3 regions underwent amplification from RNA transcripts. HTBI-primed first-round RT-PCR preceded second-round multiplex PCR. Via MiXCR, TCRdb re-called the multiplex PCR reads, giving one row per CDR3 protein. The table records about 1.2 million distinct CDR3 sequences, about 40% of them present only once. The CDR3 has 13 amino acids. Trimming took off 7 bases at V and 4 bases at J, with 11 bases between the two ends. Germline assignment: CDR1 MNHEY and CDR2 SVGEGT. General study results and limits: Prediction of ophthalmopathy progression reached approximately 64% sensitivity and 72% to 75% specificity.

The TCR sequence derives from an adult man with Graves' hyperthyroidism. The sequencing sample was made of peripheral blood or thyroid tissue (not recorded which). The genes are TRBV6-2 or TRBV6-3 and TRBJ1-5; D ambiguous. CDR3 region: CASTNGENQPQHF. The CDR3 DNA reads TGTGCCAGCACCAACGGGGAGAATCAGCCCCAGCATTTT.